Presented here are 23 T cell receptor beta chains from one specimen sequenced in a study of blood T cell repertoires in COVID-19. Assay: immunoSEQ multiplex PCR; the TCRdb copy retains only in-frame clones and omits some. The profile covers around 250,000 clones, with about nine tenths appearing a single time and 0.85% to 0.9% taken by the ten largest. Sample: PBMCs or T cells enriched from blood (not recorded which). These receptors all come from a man aged 50 to 59 who had been exposed to COVID-19.

With respect to this clone: The same CDR3 is also encoded by other DNA sequences in this sample. The rearrangement links TRBV11-2 to TRBJ1-1; D is possibly TRBD1 (5 bases). The V end lost 3 bases, the J end lost 5 bases, and 10 bases lay between the germline ends. The CDR3 loop spans 13 amino acids. CDR1 and CDR2 from the germline V gene are SGHAT and FQNNGV. CDR3 loop: CASSLTGETEAFF. CDR3 nucleotides: TGTGCCAGCAGCTTGACGGGGGAGACTGAAGCTTTCTTT.

The chain joins TRBV10-1 to TRBJ1-2; 8 bases are shared with TRBD1. CDR3 length equals 15 residues. The ends lost 5 bases at V and 5 bases at J; junction bases unmatched: 10. Germline CDR1 reads WNHNN; CDR2 reads SYGVQD (reference sequence). The CDR3 nucleotides read TGCGCCAGCAGTCCGGACAGGGTTTCAACGTATGGCTACACCTTC. Translated: CASSPDRVSTYGYTF.

The chain is built from TRBV5-1 and TRBJ2-2; 7 positions match TRBD2. V lost 4 bases to trimming and J lost 8 bases; unmatched junction nucleotides: 14. CDR1 is SGHRS and CDR2 is YFSETQ in the germline V gene. The CDR3 has 16 amino acids. Here the CDR3 DNA reads TGCGCCAGCAGCCCGTCTTGGCTAGCGGCGTGGGGGGAGCTGTTTTTT. Translated: CASSPSWLAAWGELFF.

Here the CDR3 reads CASSTGQGGQPQHF. The CDR3 DNA reads as TGTGCCAGCAGCACCGGACAGGGAGGACAGCCCCAGCATTTT. J is TRBJ1-5 and V is TRBV7-8; 8 bases line up with TRBD1. In germline, CDR1 is SGHVS, CDR2 FQNEAQ. The CDR3 has 14 amino acids. V shed 5 bases, J shed 7 bases, and the junction held 7 bases outside the gene matches.

The CDR3 loop is CAIGRAGGGTEAFF. The CDR3 DNA is TGTGCCATCGGTCGTGCAGGGGGAGGCACTGAAGCTTTCTTT. The chain employs TRBV10-3 and TRBJ1-1, with 7 bases identical to TRBD1. The CDR3 runs 14 residues. Per germline, CDR1 ENHRY and CDR2 SYGVKD. The V and J ends lost 8 bases and 4 bases, in that order; junction bases with no gene match: 10.

This chain links TRBV18 with TRBJ2-1; 11 bases match TRBD2. Trimming cost V 2 bases and J 3 bases; bases outside gene matches: 3. Germline V gene sequence: CDR1 KGHSH, CDR2 LQKENI. This CDR3 is 16 amino acids long. The CDR3 loop reads CASSPSTSGSYNEQFF. As DNA, the CDR3 is TGTGCCAGCTCACCAAGCACTAGCGGGAGCTACAATGAGCAGTTCTTC.

The CDR3 here is CASSLDSNTEAFF. In DNA, the CDR3 is TGTGCCAGCAGCTTAGACAGCAACACTGAAGCTTTCTTT. The chain is built from TRBV7-9 and TRBJ1-1; the D is unclear. Germline CDR1 reads SEHNR; CDR2 reads FQNEAQ (reference sequence). The CDR3 sequence is 13 residues long. Trimming cost V 1 base and J 2 bases, with 5 bases left between them.

CDR3 in amino acids: CASSLGRTVGDIQYF. Here the CDR3 DNA reads TGTGCCAGCAGCTTAGGAAGGACAGTCGGGGACATTCAGTACTTC. The chain joins TRBV7-9 to TRBJ2-4, with D perhaps matching TRBD1 (6 bases). The germline V gene has CDR1 SEHNR and CDR2 FQNEAQ (reference sequence). This CDR3 contains 15 residues. Trimming removed 1 base at V and 8 bases at J, with 15 bases between.

The chain employs TRBV6-2 or TRBV6-3 and TRBJ1-5, with a possible D match to TRBD1 (5 bases). The CDR3 runs 15 residues. Per the germline V gene, CDR1 is MNHEY and CDR2 is SVGEGT. Trimming stripped 2 bases from V and 5 bases from J, with 13 bases between. The DNA of the CDR3 is TGTGCCAGCAGTTACGCCCAGGGATGGGATCAGCCCCAGCATTTT. The encoded protein is CASSYAQGWDQPQHF.

The chain links TRBV9 to TRBJ2-1, with 7 bases lining up with TRBD2. With 2 bases clipped from V and 5 bases from J, the junction kept 10 bases outside the gene matches. Germline V gene lookup returns CDR1 SGDLS and CDR2 YYNGEE. The CDR3 totals 16 residues. The CDR3 loop is CASSVLGGRDHNEQFF. CDR3 nucleotide sequence: TGTGCCAGCAGCGTCCTTGGCGGGAGAGACCACAATGAGCAGTTCTTC.

This clone was found once. This rearrangement joins TRBV5-6 to TRBJ2-1; 10 bases match TRBD1. The V gene's germline CDR1 is SGHDT and CDR2 YYEEEE. V shed 3 bases, J shed 7 bases, and the junction held 7 bases outside the gene matches. The CDR3 loop spans 15 amino acids. As DNA, the CDR3 is TGTGCCAGCAGCTCCCCGGGACAGGGGTGGAATGAGCAGTTCTTC. It translates to CASSSPGQGWNEQFF.

This chain connects TRBV28 to TRBJ1-5; maybe TRBD1 (5 bases). With 6 bases removed from V and 5 bases from J, the gap between germline ends came to 11 bases. CDR1 is MDHEN, CDR2 SYDVKM, per germline. This CDR3 region has 13 residues. CDR3 sequence (DNA): TGTGCCAGCAGACCTGACAGTTATCAGCCCCAGCATTTT. Amino acid sequence: CASRPDSYQPQHF.

This clone came up a few times. The chain is built from TRBV5-6 and TRBJ1-5, with TRBD1 as a possible D gene (5 bases). Trimming pared 1 base from V and 3 bases from J, leaving 11 bases between. The CDR3 runs 15 residues. The germline gives CDR1 SGHDT, CDR2 YYEEEE. CDR3: CASSLNWGNNQPQHF. In DNA form, the CDR3 reads TGTGCCAGCAGCTTGAATTGGGGCAACAATCAGCCCCAGCATTTT.

The genes are TRBV11-2 and TRBJ1-2; the D gene is possibly TRBD1 (5 bases). The CDR3 has 16 amino acids. Deletions cut 5 bases from V and 3 bases from J, with 19 bases between. In germline, CDR1 is SGHAT, CDR2 FQNNGV. The CDR3 sequence: CASSRAPRVADYGYTF. In DNA, the CDR3 is TGTGCCAGCAGCCGGGCCCCCAGGGTTGCGGACTATGGCTACACCTTC.

V and J are TRBV19 and TRBJ2-1; TRBD2 is a possible D gene (5 bases). The CDR3 covers 17 residues. Trimming took 7 bases from V and 0 from J, leaving 19 bases between them. Germline values: CDR1 LNHDA, CDR2 SQIVND (reference sequence). The CDR3 loop is CASKGYGVPSSYNEQFF. The CDR3 DNA reads as TGTGCCAGTAAGGGTTACGGGGTCCCGAGCTCCTACAATGAGCAGTTCTTC.

The chain joins TRBV24-1 to TRBJ2-1, with TRBD1 matching 9 bases. Germline assignment: CDR1 KGHDR and CDR2 SFDVKD. Trimming cost V 10 bases and J 6 bases; bases outside gene matches: 6. The CDR3 has 13 residues. In nucleotides, the CDR3 is TGTGCCACAACCGGGACAGGGATCAATGAGCAGTTCTTC. This codes for CATTGTGINEQFF.

The chain carries TRBV30 and TRBJ1-5; D gene ambiguous. The V end lost 5 bases, the J end lost 9 bases, and 23 bases lay between the germline ends. Germline CDR1 GTSNPN, CDR2 SVGIG (reference sequence). This CDR3 is 15 amino acids long. The CDR3 region is CAWVPPPTATGPQHF. The CDR3 DNA sequence: TGTGCCTGGGTTCCCCCCCCCACAGCTACTGGGCCCCAGCATTTT.

The chain has TRBV4-2 and TRBJ1-4; D is uncertain. This CDR3 comprises 11 residues. Trimming removed 4 bases at V and 8 bases at J, with 5 bases between. The germline CDR1 and CDR2 sequences are LGHNA and YNFKEQ. CDR3 in amino acids: CASSRLEKLFF. CDR3 coding DNA: TGTGCCAGCAGCCGACTGGAAAAACTGTTTTTT.

About this clone: A read error may produce the germline difference seen at one junction end. The chain recombines TRBV2 with TRBJ2-4, with D possibly being TRBD1 (7 bases). Germline lookup yields CDR1 SNHLY and CDR2 FYNNEI. The CDR3 extends over 14 amino acids. Here the CDR3 DNA reads TGTGCCAGCAGGCGGGACAGCCAGGGTCTTAGATTGGACTTC. Amino acids: CASRRDSQGLRLDF. Combining the CDR3 with reference TRBV2 and TRBJ2-4 gives the whole variable domain EPEVTQTPSHQVTQMGQEVILRCVPISNHLYFYWYRQILGQKVEFLVSFYNNEISEKSEIFDDQFSVERPDGSNFTLKIRSTKLEDSAMYFCASRRDSQGLRLDFGAGTRLSVL.

This chain connects TRBV5-1 to TRBJ1-2, with a tentative D call TRBD1 (5 bases). The germline V gene has CDR1 SGHRS and CDR2 YFSETQ. This CDR3 has 14 residues. V shed 4 bases and J shed 6 bases, with 16 bases lying between them. The CDR3 DNA follows: TGCGCCAGCAGCGGCGGGGGAGATAAGCATGGCTACACCTTC. Its protein is CASSGGGDKHGYTF.

V usage is TRBV5-1 and J usage is TRBJ2-7, with a possible D match to TRBD1 (6 bases). Trimming removed 0 bases from V and 0 bases from J, with 10 bases in between. The CDR3 extends over 15 amino acids. The germline V gene encodes CDR1 SGHRS and CDR2 YFSETQ. CDR3 sequence: CASSLGQVSSYEQYF. The CDR3 bases are TGCGCCAGCAGCTTGGGACAGGTTAGCTCCTACGAGCAGTACTTC.

The CDR3 DNA reads as TGTGCCAGCAGCCAAGACGGGACTATGTCGGCTGGAAACACCATATATTTT. Its translation: CASSQDGTMSAGNTIYF. J is TRBJ1-3 and V is TRBV4-2; weak D call: TRBD1 (5 bases). The CDR3 totals 17 residues. Germline V CDR1 and CDR2: LGHNA, YNFKEQ. With 0 bases removed from V and 2 bases from J, the gap between germline ends came to 14 bases.

The rearrangement joins TRBV3-1 (or the pseudogene TRBV3-2) to TRBJ1-3; maybe TRBD1 (6 bases). The CDR3 has 14 residues. Germline V gives CDR1 LGHDT, CDR2 YNNKEL (reference sequence). Trimming pared 4 bases from V and 8 bases from J, leaving 15 bases between. In nucleotides, the CDR3 is TGTGCCAGCAGCCCCTCGGGGGCGGGGGACACCATATATTTT. Translated, it gives CASSPSGAGDTIYF.